This passage covers 25 T cell receptor beta chains from one sample sequenced in a study of Graves' ophthalmopathy and Graves' hyperthyroidism. Amplification of the TCR beta CDR3 regions used RNA transcripts (as template). An opening RT-PCR round employed HTBI primers and preceded a second-round multiplex PCR. TCRdb reanalysed the multiplex PCR reads using MiXCR and keeps one entry per CDR3 protein. The sample has about 700,000 distinct CDR3 sequences; over 40% are singletons. Sequenced: peripheral blood. These TCRs come from an adult man with Graves' ophthalmopathy.

V gene TRBV5-1 combines with J gene TRBJ1-1; 10 bases are a match to TRBD1. This CDR3 is built from 15 residues. Trimming at V came to 2 bases and at J to 6 bases, leaving 7 bases not matched to a gene. Germline CDR1 reads SGHRS; CDR2 reads YFSETQ. CDR3 sequence (DNA): TGCGCCAGCAGCTTTTTCCCCGGGACAGGGGCTGAAGCTTTCTTT. Translated, it gives CASSFFPGTGAEAFF.

This clonotype was seen more than once but under ten times. This rearrangement joins TRBV5-1 to TRBJ2-5; TRBD2 matches at 9 bases. V shed 5 bases and J 5 bases; nucleotides not matched to a gene: 7. The CDR3 has 14 amino acids. Germline values: CDR1 SGHRS, CDR2 YFSETQ. The chain's CDR3 is CASRTTAGGETQYF. In DNA, the CDR3 is TGCGCCAGCAGAACTACCGCGGGAGGGGAGACCCAGTACTTC.

The chain recombines TRBV29-1 with TRBJ2-5, with D unresolved. Germline V gives CDR1 SQVTM, CDR2 ANQGSEA. Deletions cut 6 bases from V and 2 bases from J, with 16 bases between. The CDR3 is 14 residues long. In DNA form, the CDR3 reads TGCAGCGTCCTGAGCCCGGACGGGCAAGAGACCCAGTACTTC. Translated, it gives CSVLSPDGQETQYF. Combining the CDR3 with reference TRBV29-1 and TRBJ2-5 gives the whole variable domain SAVISQKPSRDICQRGTSLTIQCQVDSQVTMMFWYRQQPGQSLTLIATANQGSEATYESGFVIDKFPISRPNLTFSTLTVSNMSPEDSSIYLCSVLSPDGQETQYFGPGTRLLVL.

The chain couples TRBV6-5 to TRBJ2-7; D unclear. The CDR3 length is 9 residues. Per the germline V gene, CDR1 is MNHEY and CDR2 is SVGAGI. The germline V and J ends were trimmed by 2 bases and 9 bases, with 2 bases remaining between them. The CDR3 coding sequence is TGTGCCAGCAGTTACAGGCAGTACTTC. As protein: CASSYRQYF.

The J gene is TRBJ2-5, the V gene TRBV29-1, with D perhaps assigned TRBD1 or TRBD2 (5 bases each). This CDR3 spans 10 amino acids. Looked up from germline, CDR1 is SQVTM and CDR2 is ANQGSEA. CDR3 residues: CSLGEETQYF. The CDR3 nucleotides are TGCAGTTTGGGGGAAGAGACCCAGTACTTC.

The rearrangement links TRBV6-5 to TRBJ1-2, with D perhaps TRBD1 (6 bases). V lost 4 bases to trimming and J lost 4 bases, with 16 bases between them. The CDR3 covers 15 residues. From germline, CDR1 is MNHEY and CDR2 SVGAGI. The CDR3 DNA is TGTGCCAGCAGTTCCCACGGACAGTTTGGCTATGGCTACACCTTC. Protein: CASSSHGQFGYGYTF.

This clonotype was observed once. The limits of the CDR3 on the DNA are not certain, so only TCRdb's listed CDR3 is given. The chain combines TRBV19 with TRBJ1-4; the D call TRBD1 from the table was never checked on the DNA. The CDR3 contains 13 residues when both ends are counted. Looked up from germline, CDR1 is LNHDA and CDR2 is SQIVND (reference sequence). CDR3 sequence reads: CASSGQGLKNCFF.

The chain has TRBV2 and TRBJ1-1; possibly TRBD1 for D (6 bases). CDR1 SNHLY and CDR2 FYNNEI come from the germline V gene. V dropped 8 bases and J dropped 3 bases, with 10 bases sitting between them. CDR3 length equals 12 residues. The CDR3, as DNA: TGTGCCAGCGTTGGGGGCGACACTGAAGCTTTCTTT. Amino acid sequence: CASVGGDTEAFF.

This clonotype was detected a few times. V gene TRBV10-3 combines with J gene TRBJ1-5; D gene unclear. Trimming left V 0 bases short and J 11 bases short, with 17 bases between. This CDR3 spans 15 amino acids. Germline V gene data show CDR1 as ENHRY and CDR2 as SYGVKD. CDR3 coding DNA: TGTGCCATCAGTGAGTCGCCGGCGGGTCAAGAGACCCAGCATTTT. Translation: CAISESPAGQETQHF.

The chain recombines TRBV7-9 with TRBJ1-5; D possibly corresponds to TRBD1 (5 bases). This CDR3 is 14 amino acids long. The V end was cut by 3 bases, the J end by 11 bases, with 17 bases between. Germline values: CDR1 SEHNR, CDR2 FQNEAQ (reference sequence). The CDR3 coding sequence is TGTGCCAGCAGCTTGGGACGGGGGGTCGTGACCCAGCATTTT. It translates to CASSLGRGVVTQHF.

The gene calls are TRBV7-9 and TRBJ2-1; TRBD1 matches 7 bases. With 2 bases clipped from V and 5 bases from J, the junction kept 6 bases outside the gene matches. This CDR3 is built from 15 residues. CDR1 is SEHNR and CDR2 is FQNEAQ in the germline V gene (reference sequence). The CDR3 nucleotides are TGTGCCAGCAGCTTAATCAGGGGGAACCACAATGAGCAGTTCTTC. It yields the protein CASSLIRGNHNEQFF.

On this clonotype itself: This may come from a read error, since a much larger clone is one base off. J is TRBJ1-1 and V is TRBV6-5; TRBD1 is a possible D gene (6 bases). The CDR3 extends over 13 amino acids. Germline lookup yields CDR1 MNHEY and CDR2 SVGAGI. CDR3 bases: TGTGCCGGCAGACCTGGACAGAGCACTGAAGCTTTCTTT. It specifies CAGRPGQSTEAFF.

Concerning this clonotype itself: Germline and junction disagree at one end, which may indicate a read error. The V and J genes are TRBV10-2 and TRBJ1-5; 9 positions agree with TRBD1. The CDR3 totals 14 residues. The germline V gene has CDR1 WSHSY and CDR2 SAAADI. The CDR3 nucleotides read TGTGCCAGCAGTCCTAACAGGGGGCATCAGCCCCAGCATTTT. Protein product: CASSPNRGHQPQHF.

In the case of this clonotype: Its ends do not fully match the called genes, so a read error is possible. This sequence joins TRBV25-1 and TRBJ1-6; no clear D. CDR3 length: 17 amino acids. Germline assignment: CDR1 MGHDK and CDR2 SYGVNS. The CDR3 sequence is CASSPTILPYEDPPLHF. The CDR3, as DNA: TGCGCCAGCAGCCCCACAATCCTCCCTTATGAGGATCCACCCCTCCACTTT.

Notes on this clonotype: A junction end diverges from the germline sequence, so it may reflect a read error. The chain has TRBV7-6 and TRBJ1-6; D call uncertain. The length of the CDR3 is 13 residues. CDR1 and CDR2 (germline): SGHVS, FNYEAQ. CDR3 sequence reads: CARSLQTNSPLHF. The CDR3, as DNA: TGTGCCCGCAGTCTACAAACGAATTCACCCCTCCACTTT.

As to this clonotype: Germline is not matched at one junction end, which may reflect a read error. J is TRBJ2-2 and V is TRBV9; D possibly corresponds to TRBD2 (6 bases). Germline CDR1 SGDLS, CDR2 YYNGEE. CDR3 length: 12 residues. The CDR3 DNA follows: TGTGCCAGCAGCCGAGGGTCCGGGGGGCTGTTTTTT. As protein: CASSRGSGGLFF.

This clonotype occurred many times. The rearrangement uses TRBV20-1 and TRBJ2-5; the match to TRBD2 covers 10 bases. J lost 2 bases, V lost 3 bases, and 3 bases had no gene match. The CDR3 is made up of 14 amino acids. Germline CDR1 reads DFQATT; CDR2 reads SNEGSKA (reference sequence). This CDR3 reads CSASPSGRQETQYF. The CDR3 DNA reads as TGCAGTGCTAGCCCTAGCGGGAGACAAGAGACCCAGTACTTC.

In regard to this clonotype: With a much larger clone just one base away, this may be a read error. The chain links TRBV7-9 to TRBJ1-2; tentative D call: TRBD1 (5 bases). Trimming pared 6 bases from V and 5 bases from J, leaving 16 bases between. Germline CDR1 SEHNR, CDR2 FQNEAQ (reference sequence). The CDR3 contains 14 residues. The CDR3 region has the DNA TGTGCCAGCAGTCAGTGGGGACTTAGGTATGGCTACACCTTC. Translated, it gives CASSQWGLRYGYTF. Complete variable domain (other parts from reference TRBV7-9 and TRBJ1-2): DTGVSQNPRHKITKRGQNVTFRCDPISEHNRLYWYRQTLGQGPEFLTYFQNEAQLEKSRLLSDRFSAERPKGSFSTLEIQRTEQGDSAMYLCASSQWGLRYGYTFGSGTRLTVV.

This clonotype occurred many times. The chain employs TRBV20-1 and TRBJ1-6; D perhaps matches TRBD1 (5 bases). The CDR3 is made up of 13 amino acids. The germline CDR1 and CDR2 sequences are DFQATT and SNEGSKA (reference sequence). Trimming took off 3 bases at V and 6 bases at J, with 9 bases between the two ends. CDR3 coding DNA: TGCAGTGCTAGGTCGCAGGGTAATTCACCCCTCCACTTT. Its translation is CSARSQGNSPLHF.

Of note for this clonotype: Since a much larger clone is just one base distant, this may be a read error. The chain employs TRBV19 and TRBJ1-1; the D is unclear. The CDR3 runs to 14 residues. With 8 bases removed from V and 5 bases from J, the gap between germline ends came to 18 bases. The V gene's germline CDR1 is LNHDA and CDR2 SQIVND (reference sequence). CDR3 in amino acids: CASRSIRELTEAFF. CDR3 coding DNA: TGTGCCAGTCGTAGTATAAGGGAGCTGACTGAAGCTTTCTTT.

The V gene is TRBV12-3 or TRBV12-4, the J gene TRBJ1-2, with D possibly TRBD1 on 5 matching bases. This CDR3 is built from 10 residues. V lost 5 bases to trimming and J lost 12 bases, with 10 bases between them. In nucleotides, the CDR3 is TGTGCCAGCAGTCCGGGGGGGGACACCTTC. Its translation is CASSPGGDTF.

The rearrangement joins TRBV12-3 or TRBV12-4 to TRBJ1-3; D is perhaps TRBD1 (5 bases). The CDR3 is 14 residues long. Trimming took off 7 bases at V and 1 base at J, with 11 bases between the two ends. This chain's CDR3 is CASTTGTSGNTIYF. The CDR3 region has the DNA TGTGCCAGCACGACCGGGACGTCTGGAAACACCATATATTTT.

As for this clonotype: The junction departs from germline at one end; a sequencing error may be responsible. The genes are TRBV7-2 and TRBJ1-2, with a tentative D call TRBD1 (5 bases). Germline V gene lookup returns CDR1 SGHTA and CDR2 FQGNSA. CDR3 length: 15 amino acids. The CDR3 DNA reads as TGCGCCAGCAGCCAAGGGGTACTGAACGACTATGGCTACACCTTC. This codes for CASSQGVLNDYGYTF.

This clonotype was counted ten times or more. The rearrangement uses TRBV14 and TRBJ1-2; 7 bases match TRBD1. Germline values: CDR1 SGHDN, CDR2 FVKESK. The CDR3 totals 18 residues. V was clipped by 3 bases and J by 0 bases; unmatched bases: 13. The CDR3 protein is CASSHVKIAGQPNYGYTF. The CDR3 nucleotides read TGTGCCAGCAGCCATGTCAAGATAGCGGGACAGCCTAACTATGGCTACACCTTC.

This chain connects TRBV20-1 to TRBJ1-1; TRBD1 might be the D (5 bases). This CDR3 has 16 amino acids. The V end was cut by 0 bases, the J end by 4 bases, with 18 bases between. Germline CDR1 reads DFQATT; CDR2 reads SNEGSKA (reference sequence). The CDR3 DNA reads TGCAGTGCTAGAGATCTTTGGAGGGGCGCGGGCACTGAAGCTTTCTTT. Protein: CSARDLWRGAGTEAFF.